What follows describes a single TCR beta chain. The repertoire was sequenced with immunoSEQ multiplex PCR; TCRdb's copy has only in-frame clones and lacks some. The sample shows approximately 83,000 clones, just over 90% of them seen only once. This record belongs to a study of T cells in localized non-small cell lung cancer. The CDR3 runs 14 residues. Germline CDR1 is LNHNV and CDR2 is YYDKDF (reference sequence). This sequence originates from a woman between 35 and 70 years old with stage II squamous cell lung carcinoma. This chain joins TRBV15 and TRBJ2-5; 11 bases match TRBD1. The end of the DNA is better explained by TRBJ2-7, so the J call may be wrong. Sample: PBMCs, taken before any cancer treatment. CDR3 sequence reads: CATSRRTGGDEQYF. The CDR3, as DNA: TGTGCCACCAGCAGACGGACAGGGGGCGACGAGCAGTACTTC.